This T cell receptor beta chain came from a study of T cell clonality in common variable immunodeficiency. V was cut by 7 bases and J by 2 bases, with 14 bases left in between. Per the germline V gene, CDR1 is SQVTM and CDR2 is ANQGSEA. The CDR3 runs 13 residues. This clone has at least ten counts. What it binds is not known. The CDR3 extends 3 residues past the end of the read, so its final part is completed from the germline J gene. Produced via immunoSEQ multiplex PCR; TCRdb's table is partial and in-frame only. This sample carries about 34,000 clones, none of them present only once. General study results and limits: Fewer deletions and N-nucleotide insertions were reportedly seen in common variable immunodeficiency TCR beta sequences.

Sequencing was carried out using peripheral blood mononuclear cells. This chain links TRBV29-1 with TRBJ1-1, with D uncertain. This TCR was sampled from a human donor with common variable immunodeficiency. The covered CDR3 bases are TGCAGCGCCATGCTAGACGGCAACACTGAA. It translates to CSAMLDGNTE. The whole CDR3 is CSAMLDGNTEAFF.